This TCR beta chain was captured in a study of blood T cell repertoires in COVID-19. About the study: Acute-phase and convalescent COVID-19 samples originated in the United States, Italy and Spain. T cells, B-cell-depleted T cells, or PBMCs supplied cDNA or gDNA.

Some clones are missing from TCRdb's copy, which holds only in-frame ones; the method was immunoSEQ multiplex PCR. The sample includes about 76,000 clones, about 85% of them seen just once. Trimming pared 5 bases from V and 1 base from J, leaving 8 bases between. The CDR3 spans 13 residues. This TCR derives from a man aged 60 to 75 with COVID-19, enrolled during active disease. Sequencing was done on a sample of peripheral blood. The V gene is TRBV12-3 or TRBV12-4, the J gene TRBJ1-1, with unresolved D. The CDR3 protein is CASSIQANTEAFF. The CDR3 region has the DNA TGTGCCAGCAGTATCCAGGCGAACACTGAAGCTTTCTTT.